Below are 14 T cell receptor beta chains sequenced from a single sample in a study of Graves' ophthalmopathy and Graves' hyperthyroidism. Amplified TCR beta CDR3 regions were obtained using RNA transcripts as template. The authors performed first-round RT-PCR with HTBI primers and then a second-round multiplex PCR. TCRdb ran MiXCR on the multiplex PCR reads and lists one entry per CDR3 protein. The sample includes about 740,000 distinct CDR3 sequences, around 40% of them seen just once. The sequencing sample was made of peripheral blood. These receptors were obtained from an adult man with Graves' ophthalmopathy.

The V and J genes are TRBV2 and TRBJ2-3; 9 positions match TRBD1. Per the germline V gene, CDR1 is SNHLY and CDR2 is FYNNEI. With 6 bases clipped from V and 7 bases from J, the junction kept 5 bases outside the gene matches. The length of the CDR3 is 13 residues. CDR3 in DNA: TGTGCCAGCAGAGAGGACAGGGGCAATACGCAGTATTTT. It specifies CASREDRGNTQYF.

This clonotype occurred many times. The rearrangement uses TRBV29-1 and TRBJ1-1; 8 nucleotides align to TRBD1. The CDR3 runs to 13 residues. J was trimmed by 5 bases and V by 6 bases; bases with no gene match: 8. Germline CDR1 SQVTM, CDR2 ANQGSEA. The CDR3 DNA sequence: TGCAGCGTCATAAGACAGGGGCGGACTGAAGCTTTCTTT. Its translation: CSVIRQGRTEAFF. Filled out from reference TRBV29-1 and TRBJ1-1, the complete variable domain reads SAVISQKPSRDICQRGTSLTIQCQVDSQVTMMFWYRQQPGQSLTLIATANQGSEATYESGFVIDKFPISRPNLTFSTLTVSNMSPEDSSIYLCSVIRQGRTEAFFGQGTRLTVV.

The chain recombines TRBV25-1 with TRBJ2-2, with TRBD2 identical over 10 bases. This CDR3 spans 15 amino acids. Germline CDR1 is MGHDK and CDR2 is SYGVNS. After removal of 6 bases from V and 0 bases from J, the junction contained 1 base not matched to a gene. The CDR3 nucleotides are TGTGCCAGCAGGGGACTAGCGTCGAACACCGGGGAGCTGTTTTTT. Its protein product is CASRGLASNTGELFF.

This clonotype was recorded at least ten times. This chain links TRBV7-9 with TRBJ2-7; TRBD1 matches 9 bases. V dropped 0 bases and J dropped 2; count of bases not matched to a gene: 2. CDR1 SEHNR and CDR2 FQNEAQ come from the germline V gene (reference sequence). The CDR3 totals 15 residues. The CDR3 spells CASSLAGTGTYEQYF. CDR3 nucleotide sequence: TGTGCCAGCAGCTTAGCCGGGACAGGGACCTACGAGCAGTACTTC.

This clonotype was observed a handful of times. The chain carries TRBV11-3 and TRBJ1-2; a weak D match, TRBD1 (5 bases). Germline V gene lookup returns CDR1 SGHNT and CDR2 YENEEA. The CDR3 runs 13 residues. The germline V and J ends were trimmed by 5 bases and 6 bases, with 13 bases remaining between them. The CDR3 loop is CASSVGGGDGYTF. In DNA form, the CDR3 reads TGTGCCAGCAGCGTCGGGGGGGGGGATGGCTACACCTTC.

In this sample, this clonotype turned up many times. The chain joins TRBV9 to TRBJ2-7; perhaps D is TRBD1 or TRBD2 (5 bases each). Germline V lookup: CDR1 SGDLS, CDR2 YYNGEE. V was cut by 0 bases and J by 2 bases, with 6 bases left in between. The CDR3 extends over 13 amino acids. The CDR3 reads CASSVGGPYEQYF. In DNA, the CDR3 is TGTGCCAGCAGCGTAGGGGGACCCTACGAGCAGTACTTC.

The J gene is TRBJ1-2, the V gene TRBV7-9; 9 nucleotides align to TRBD1. The CDR3 totals 15 residues. V lost 5 bases, J lost 3 bases, and 7 bases stayed unmatched. Germline CDR1 and CDR2: SEHNR and FQNEAQ (reference sequence). In DNA, the CDR3 is TGTGCCAGCAGCCAATGGACAGGGGATTACTATGGCTACACCTTC. Its protein is CASSQWTGDYYGYTF.

This clonotype came up many times. J is TRBJ2-5 and V is TRBV2; perhaps TRBD1 as D (5 bases). The V and J ends lost 3 bases and 5 bases respectively, with 10 bases between them. This CDR3 spans 13 amino acids. Germline-derived CDR1 and CDR2 are SNHLY and FYNNEI. The DNA of the CDR3 is TGTGCCAGCAGTGATGGGGCTGGGGAGACCCAGTACTTC. It encodes CASSDGAGETQYF. Complete variable domain (other parts from reference TRBV2 and TRBJ2-5): EPEVTQTPSHQVTQMGQEVILRCVPISNHLYFYWYRQILGQKVEFLVSFYNNEISEKSEIFDDQFSVERPDGSNFTLKIRSTKLEDSAMYFCASSDGAGETQYFGPGTRLLVL.

The chain couples TRBV29-1 to TRBJ2-5; 7 bases match TRBD1. The V gene end was trimmed by 6 bases and the J gene end by 5 bases; junction bases not matched to a gene: 6. CDR1 is SQVTM, CDR2 ANQGSEA, per germline. The CDR3 spans 12 residues. The CDR3 spells CSVEQGMETQYF. The DNA of the CDR3 is TGCAGCGTAGAACAGGGGATGGAGACCCAGTACTTC.

This sequence joins TRBV7-3 and TRBJ2-5; 8 bases are shared with TRBD2. The DNA end is a closer match to TRBJ2-1, so the J assignment may be wrong. From germline, CDR1 is SGHTA and CDR2 FQGTGA. The CDR3 has 15 residues. The CDR3 nucleotides read TGTGCCAGCAGCGTGATAGCGGGACCTTACAATGAGCAGTTCTTC. This translates into CASSVIAGPYNEQFF.

This clonotype was seen a handful of times. The V and J genes are TRBV7-2 and TRBJ2-5; D gene ambiguous. V dropped 0 bases and J dropped 6 bases, with 14 bases sitting between them. The CDR3 loop spans 15 amino acids. Per germline, CDR1 SGHTA and CDR2 FQGNSA. DNA for the CDR3: TGTGCCAGCAGCTTAGCTGTGGGGTCCATGAAGACCCAGTACTTC. Its translation is CASSLAVGSMKTQYF. Full variable domain (outside the CDR3, taken from reference TRBV7-2 and TRBJ2-5): GAGVSQSPSNKVTEKGKDVELRCDPISGHTALYWYRQSLGQGLEFLIYFQGNSAPDKSGLPSDRFSAERTGGSVSTLTIQRTQQEDSAVYLCASSLAVGSMKTQYFGPGTRLLVL.

This clonotype was detected a few times. The rearrangement links TRBV20-1 to TRBJ2-7; 8 bases align to TRBD2. From germline, CDR1 is DFQATT and CDR2 SNEGSKA (reference sequence). V trimming: 4 bases; J trimming: 7 bases; junction bases outside the gene matches: 18. The CDR3 has 16 residues. This chain's CDR3 is CSATEVWREARGEQYF. The CDR3 DNA sequence: TGCAGTGCTACAGAGGTTTGGCGGGAGGCTCGGGGGGAGCAGTACTTC.

On this clonotype itself: Given a much more abundant clone one base away, this may be a read error. This rearrangement joins TRBV9 to TRBJ2-5, with TRBD1 matching 9 bases. The length of the CDR3 is 13 residues. CDR1 and CDR2 (germline): SGDLS, YYNGEE. For the CDR3, the DNA is TGTGCCAGCGGTACAGGGGGCCGAGAGGCCCAGTACTTC. Protein sequence: CASGTGGREAQYF.

The V and J genes are TRBV5-5 and TRBJ2-5, with 9 bases lining up with TRBD1. V dropped 1 base and J dropped 4; count of bases not matched to a gene: 5. The germline V gene has CDR1 SGHKS and CDR2 YYEKEE (reference sequence). This CDR3 comprises 15 residues. The CDR3 region has the DNA TGTGCCAGCAGCTTGACACAGGGGGCTTCAGAGACCCAGTACTTC. Encoded protein: CASSLTQGASETQYF. The variable domain in full, completed from reference TRBV5-5 and TRBJ2-5, reads DAGVTQSPTHLIKTRGQQVTLRCSPISGHKSVSWYQQVLGQGPQFIFQYYEKEERGRGNFPDRFSARQFPNYSSELNVNALLLGDSALYLCASSLTQGASETQYFGPGTRLLVL.